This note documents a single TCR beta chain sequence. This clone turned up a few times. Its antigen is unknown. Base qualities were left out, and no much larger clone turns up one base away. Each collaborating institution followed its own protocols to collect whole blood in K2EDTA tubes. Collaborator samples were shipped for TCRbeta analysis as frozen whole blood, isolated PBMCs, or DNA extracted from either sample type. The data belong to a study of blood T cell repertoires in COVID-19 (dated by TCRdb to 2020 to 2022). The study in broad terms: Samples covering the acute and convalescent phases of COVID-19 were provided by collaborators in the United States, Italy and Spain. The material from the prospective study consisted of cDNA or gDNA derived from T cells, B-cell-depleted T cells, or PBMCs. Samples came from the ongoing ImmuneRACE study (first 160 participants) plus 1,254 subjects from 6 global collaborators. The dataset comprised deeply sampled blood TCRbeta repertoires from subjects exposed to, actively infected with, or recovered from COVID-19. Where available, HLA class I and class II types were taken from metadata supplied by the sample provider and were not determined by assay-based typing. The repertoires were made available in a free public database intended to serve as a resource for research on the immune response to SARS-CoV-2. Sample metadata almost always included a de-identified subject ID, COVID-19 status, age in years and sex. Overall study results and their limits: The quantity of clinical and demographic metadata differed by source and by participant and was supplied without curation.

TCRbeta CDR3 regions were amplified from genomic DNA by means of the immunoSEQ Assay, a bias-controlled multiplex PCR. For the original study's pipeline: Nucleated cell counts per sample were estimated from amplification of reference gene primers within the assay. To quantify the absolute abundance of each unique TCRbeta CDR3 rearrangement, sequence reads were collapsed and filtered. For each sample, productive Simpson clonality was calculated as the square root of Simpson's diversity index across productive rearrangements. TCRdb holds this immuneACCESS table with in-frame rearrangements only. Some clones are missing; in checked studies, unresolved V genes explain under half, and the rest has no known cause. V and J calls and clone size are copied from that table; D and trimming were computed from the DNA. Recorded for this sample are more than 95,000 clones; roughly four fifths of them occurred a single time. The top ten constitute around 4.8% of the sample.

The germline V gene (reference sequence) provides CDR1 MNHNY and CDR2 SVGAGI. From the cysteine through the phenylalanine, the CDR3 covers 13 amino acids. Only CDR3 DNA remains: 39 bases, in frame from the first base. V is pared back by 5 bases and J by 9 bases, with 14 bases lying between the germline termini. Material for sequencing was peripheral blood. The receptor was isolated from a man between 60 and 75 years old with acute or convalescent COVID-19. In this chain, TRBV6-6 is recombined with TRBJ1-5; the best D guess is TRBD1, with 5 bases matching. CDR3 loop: CASSQGAEGPQHF. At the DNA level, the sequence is TGTGCCAGCAGTCAGGGAGCCGAGGGGCCCCAGCATTTT.